This T cell receptor beta chain was captured in a study of blood T cell repertoires in COVID-19. Study summary: Researchers got acute and convalescent COVID-19 samples from the United States, Italy and Spain. T cells, B-cell-depleted T cells, or PBMCs supplied cDNA or gDNA.

Trimming took off 5 bases at V and 2 bases at J, with 18 bases between the two ends. Per germline, CDR1 SGHNT and CDR2 YENEEA. The CDR3 has 16 residues. As processed by the authors: The authors estimated nucleated cell counts from reference gene primer amplification. This table comes from immunoSEQ multiplex PCR, and its TCRdb copy is limited to in-frame clones, with some not included. V and J calls and clone size follow that table, whereas D and trimming were derived from the DNA. The repertoire consists of 150,000 to 200,000 clones, with 79% occurring once and the leading ten covering about 6.5%. During active infection, Seattle patients enrolled and were then monitored through disease.

The chain recombines TRBV11-3 with TRBJ1-1; D possibly corresponds to TRBD1 (5 bases). The TCR sequence derives from a woman aged 40-49 years with COVID-19, enrolled during active disease. Sequenced material: peripheral blood. This CDR3 reads CASSPGRSGLNTEAFF. DNA of the CDR3: TGTGCCAGCAGCCCAGGCCGGTCAGGGCTCAACACTGAAGCTTTCTTT.